The clone carrying this T cell receptor beta chain was seen only a few times. Its target is unknown. The data derive from a study of T-cell memory formation after mild COVID-19. Overall study context: Largely, TCR clusters stayed within a single donor. Regarding the study as a whole: Day 15 to 85 contractors were CD4/CD8 balanced; later expanders leaned CD4+.

Germline V gene lookup returns CDR1 DFQATT and CDR2 SNEGSKA (reference sequence). The CDR3 runs to 13 residues. V lost 0 bases and J 7 bases, leaving 12 bases between the germline ends. TCRdb passed the 5' RACE reads through MiXCR, listing each CDR3 protein once. The sample lists a few hundred thousand distinct CDR3 sequences, around 21% occurring once. The source of this sequence is an adult woman who had mild COVID-19 (a few samples of this study predate the infection). Cell type and time point are not known. The sample consisted of PBMCs or a T cell subset sorted from them (not recorded which). This chain joins TRBV20-1 and TRBJ1-2; the D gene is possibly TRBD1 (5 bases). As DNA, the CDR3 is TGCAGTGCTAGAGATCAGCCGGGGGGTGGCTACACCTTC. It codes for CSARDQPGGGYTF.